The clone carrying this T cell receptor (beta chain) was observed a few times. What it binds is not known. Germline-derived CDR1 and CDR2 are ENHRY and SYGVKD. V was pared by 8 bases and J by 2 bases, with 14 bases between. The CDR3 has 14 amino acids. The primer mix had 60 Vbeta and 13 Jbeta primers. Measured with immunoSEQ multiplex PCR; TCRdb has only the in-frame clones, and not every one. The data show around 170,000 clones, with 70% to 80% seen just once and about 1.5% held by the top ten. This sample was taken from a study of cytomegalovirus exposure and HLA in healthy donors. Points from the study as a whole: Association of a missense DCLRE1C variant with TCR beta V- and J-gene trimming was reported in a later analysis.

This cohort consisted of healthy bone marrow donors. The V gene is TRBV10-3, the J gene TRBJ2-3, with D possibly matching TRBD2 (6 bases). The TCR was taken from a man aged 18 to 30 in good health and CMV-seronegative. Material: PBMCs. The CDR3 region is CAISVAEFTDTQYF. The CDR3 DNA sequence: TGTGCCATCTCGGTAGCGGAATTCACAGATACGCAGTATTTT.